The rows below give T cell receptor beta chains drawn from one sample of a study of sequential checkpoint blockade in melanoma. Assay: immunoSEQ multiplex PCR; the TCRdb copy retains only in-frame clones and omits some. The sample records tens of thousands of clones, about 30% being singletons. Sequencing was performed on tumor tissue (inferred from file names), taken from a patient given nivolumab and ipilimumab in sequence. These receptors were obtained from a human donor with melanoma. Each CDR3 is given with its conserved first and last residue. Each record gives: clone size, D gene, J gene, V gene, CDR3 protein, CDR3 DNA. D genes are given only for firm matches. Size is stated for part of the rows, as once, few or many counts, or as a class when the clone is expanded.

- | - | TRBJ2-7 | TRBV18 | CASSLATGSYEQYF | TGTGCCAGCTCACTCGCGACCGGCTCGTACGAGCAGTACTTC
- | TRBD1 | TRBJ1-2 | TRBV10-2 | CASSEAGQGDGYTF | TGCGCCAGCAGTGAGGCCGGACAGGGGGATGGCTACACCTTC
few | TRBD1 | TRBJ2-2 | TRBV6-8 | CASRTGTGLRTGELFF | TGTGCCAGCAGGACAGGGACGGGGTTACGCACCGGGGAGCTGTTTTTT
- | TRBD1 | TRBJ2-7 | TRBV9 | CASSVSGTGSYEQYF | TGTGCCAGCAGCGTTTCCGGGACAGGCAGTTACGAGCAGTACTTC
- | - | TRBJ1-5 | TRBV6-8 | CASSYGQGHQPQHF | TGTGCCAGCAGTTACGGTCAGGGTCATCAGCCCCAGCATTTT
- | - | TRBJ2-3 | TRBV23-1 | CASSLELEVLGTDTQYF | TGCGCCAGCAGCCTAGAATTAGAAGTATTGGGCACAGATACGCAGTATTTT
few | TRBD1 | TRBJ1-2 | TRBV28 | CASSLDRDGYTF | TGTGCCAGCAGTCTGGACAGGGATGGCTACACCTTC
- | - | TRBJ1-5 | TRBV30 | CAWSVGGDSQPQHF | TGTGCCTGGAGTGTTGGTGGGGACTCTCAGCCCCAGCATTTT
- | - | TRBJ1-2 | TRBV9 | CASSSQNYGYTF | TGTGCCAGCAGCTCTCAGAACTATGGCTACACCTTC
few | TRBD1 | TRBJ1-2 | TRBV11-3 | CASSPDGQATHYGYTF | TGTGCCAGCAGCCCTGACGGACAGGCTACCCACTATGGCTACACCTTC
- | - | TRBJ2-1 | TRBV6-8 | CASSDIGPREDEQFF | TGTGCCAGCAGTGACATTGGGCCGAGGGAGGATGAGCAGTTCTTC
- | - | TRBJ2-1 | TRBV19 | CASSIYGLRGYNEQFF | TGTGCCAGTAGTATATACGGGCTAAGAGGCTACAATGAGCAGTTCTTC
few | - | TRBJ2-5 | TRBV6-8 | CASSPFSPGVDKETQYF | TGTGCCAGCAGTCCCTTTAGTCCAGGAGTTGACAAAGAGACCCAGTACTTC
- | TRBD1 | TRBJ1-2 | TRBV25-1 | CASSYGQGTVGYTF | TGTGCCAGCAGTTACGGACAGGGGACGGTTGGCTACACCTTC
- | - | TRBJ2-5 | TRBV14 | CATPFQETQYF | TGTGCCACCCCCTTCCAAGAGACCCAGTACTTC
- | TRBD2 | TRBJ2-5 | TRBV18 | CASSPTSGIQETQYF | TGTGCCAGCTCACCGACTAGCGGGATCCAAGAGACCCAGTACTTC
- | - | TRBJ2-3 | TRBV11-3 | CASSIYKDGITDTQYF | TGTGCCAGCAGTATCTATAAGGACGGAATCACAGATACGCAGTATTTT
few | TRBD1 | TRBJ1-2 | TRBV9 | CASSAGTGGDYGYTF | TGTGCCAGCAGCGCAGGGACAGGGGGTGACTATGGCTACACCTTC
many | TRBD2 | TRBJ2-3 | TRBV9 | CASSVAASGGKDTQYF | TGTGCCAGCAGCGTAGCGGCTAGCGGGGGGAAAGATACGCAGTATTTT
many | - | TRBJ1-1 | TRBV9 | CASSVDLGSSGGNTEAFF | TGTGCCAGCAGCGTAGATTTGGGATCTTCAGGAGGGAACACTGAAGCTTTCTTT
- | TRBD2 | TRBJ2-1 | TRBV29-1 | CSVGTSGGAHEQFF | TGCAGCGTTGGGACTAGCGGGGGGGCCCATGAGCAGTTCTTC
few | TRBD1 | TRBJ1-1 | TRBV30 | CAWSLGQLNTEAFF | TGTGCCTGGAGTTTGGGACAGCTAAACACTGAAGCTTTCTTT
few | - | TRBJ2-6 | TRBV6-8 | CASSPLVLGLGANVLTF | TGTGCCAGCAGCCCCCTCGTTCTGGGGCTTGGGGCCAACGTCCTGACTTTC
- | TRBD1 | TRBJ1-2 | TRBV2 | CASNKREGGGLWGYTF | TGTGCCAGCAACAAACGAGAGGGAGGGGGCCTTTGGGGCTACACCTTC
few | - | TRBJ1-1 | TRBV6-8 | CASAPTGTRNTEAFF | TGTGCCAGCGCCCCAACCGGGACAAGAAACACTGAAGCTTTCTTT
many | - | TRBJ1-2 | TRBV11-3 | CASSLDTGLRGYGYTF | TGTGCCAGCAGCTTGGATACTGGGTTACGGGGCTATGGCTACACCTTC
- | TRBD2 | TRBJ2-1 | TRBV19 | CASTPAGGSYNEQFF | TGTGCCAGTACCCCAGCGGGAGGATCCTACAATGAGCAGTTCTTC